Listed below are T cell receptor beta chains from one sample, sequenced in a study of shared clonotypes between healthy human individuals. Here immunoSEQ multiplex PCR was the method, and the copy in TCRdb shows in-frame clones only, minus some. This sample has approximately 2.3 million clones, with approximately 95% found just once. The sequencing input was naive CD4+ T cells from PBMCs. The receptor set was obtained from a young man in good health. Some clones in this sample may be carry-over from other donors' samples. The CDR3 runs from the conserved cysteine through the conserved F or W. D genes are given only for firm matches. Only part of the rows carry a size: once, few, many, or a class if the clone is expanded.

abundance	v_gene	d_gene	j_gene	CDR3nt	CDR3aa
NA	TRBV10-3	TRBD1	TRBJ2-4	TGTGCCATCAGTGAGTCTGGGACAGGGGGCCGGAACATTCAGTACTTC	CAISESGTGGRNIQYF
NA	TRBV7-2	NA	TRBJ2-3	TGTGCCAGCAGCTTCCCACCCTCGTGGCCAGATACGCAGTATTTT	CASSFPPSWPDTQYF
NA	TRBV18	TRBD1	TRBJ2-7	TGTGCCAGCTCATCGGGGACAGGGACCGAGCAGTACTTC	CASSSGTGTEQYF
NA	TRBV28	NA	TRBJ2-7	TGTGCCAGCCAAATACAGGGTTTCGAGCAGTACTTC	CASQIQGFEQYF
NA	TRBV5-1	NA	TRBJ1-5	TGCGCCAGCAGTTATGGGATCCCGTACCAAGATCAGCCCCAGCATTTT	CASSYGIPYQDQPQHF
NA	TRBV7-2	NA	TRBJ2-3	TGTGCCAGCAGCGCACCCAGGGGTCTCCTGGGAGATACGCAGTATTTT	CASSAPRGLLGDTQYF
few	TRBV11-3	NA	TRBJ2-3	TGTGCCAGCAGCTTAGAAGCAGATACGCAGTATTTT	CASSLEADTQYF
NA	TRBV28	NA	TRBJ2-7	TGTGCCAGCAGAGGGCCCTCCCTCTACGAGCAGTACTTC	CASRGPSLYEQYF
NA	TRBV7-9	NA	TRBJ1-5	TGTGCCAGCAGCCTCGGGACGGATAGCAATCAGCCCCAGCATTTT	CASSLGTDSNQPQHF
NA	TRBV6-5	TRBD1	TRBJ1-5	TGTGCCACCGAAAACAGGGGGAATCAGCCCCAGCATTTT	CATENRGNQPQHF
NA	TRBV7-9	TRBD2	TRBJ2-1	TGTGCCAGCAGCCCCCCAGTGAAACTAGCGGGGTTATACAATGAGCAGTTCTTC	CASSPPVKLAGLYNEQFF
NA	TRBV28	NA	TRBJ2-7	TGTGCCAGCAGTTTATACCCGTGGCAGGGGACTTCCTACGAGCAGTACTTC	CASSLYPWQGTSYEQYF
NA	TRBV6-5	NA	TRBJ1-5	TGTGCCAGCAGTGGGGGCACCTCCCGAGGTCAGCCCCAGCATTTT	CASSGGTSRGQPQHF
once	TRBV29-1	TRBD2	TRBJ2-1	TGCAGCGTTAAAATAGCGGGATACAATGAGCAGTTCTTC	CSVKIAGYNEQFF
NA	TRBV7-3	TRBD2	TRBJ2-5	TGTGCCAGCAGCTTGGGACTAGCGGGAGAGACCCAGTACTTC	CASSLGLAGETQYF
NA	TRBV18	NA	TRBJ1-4	TGTGCCAGCTCCCACGGACGAGGCAGCCCTAATGAAAAACTGTTTTTT	CASSHGRGSPNEKLFF
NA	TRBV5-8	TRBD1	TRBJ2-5	TGTGCCAGCAGCTCGCAGGGGGAATGGAAAGAGACCCAGTACTTC	CASSSQGEWKETQYF
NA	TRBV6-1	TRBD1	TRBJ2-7	TGTGCCGGCCAAGTGGGACAGGGGTACGAGCAGTACTTC	CAGQVGQGYEQYF
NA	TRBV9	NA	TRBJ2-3	TGTGCCAGCAGCGTAGGGGGACCTACAGATACGCAGTATTTT	CASSVGGPTDTQYF
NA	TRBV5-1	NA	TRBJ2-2	TGCGCCAGCAGCCGGCTACAGGGGAACACCGGGGAGCTGTTTTTT	CASSRLQGNTGELFF
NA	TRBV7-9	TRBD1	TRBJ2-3	TGTGCCAGCAGCTTAGGCGACAGGGGGCGGGCAGATACGCAGTATTTT	CASSLGDRGRADTQYF
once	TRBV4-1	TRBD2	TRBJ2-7	TGCGCCAGCAGCCCGGGCCCACTAGCGGGTGAAGCCTACGAGCAGTACTTC	CASSPGPLAGEAYEQYF
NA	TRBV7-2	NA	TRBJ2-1	TGTGCCAGCAGCTTAGGGGGCCGACTGGCCACGAGGCAGTTCTTC	CASSLGGRLATRQFF
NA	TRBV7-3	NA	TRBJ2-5	TGTGCCAGCAGCTTCGGGACCGGTCGAGAGACCCAGTACTTC	CASSFGTGRETQYF
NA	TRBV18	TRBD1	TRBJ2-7	TGTGCCAGCTCTTCGACAGGGGGCCTCGAGCAGTACTTC	CASSSTGGLEQYF
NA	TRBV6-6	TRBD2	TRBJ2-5	TGTGCCAGCAGTTACTCCCTAGCGGGAGGCAGGGAGACCCAGTACTTC	CASSYSLAGGRETQYF